This TCR beta chain emerged from a study of blood T cell repertoires in COVID-19. In the authors' workflow: The assay estimated nucleated cells by amplifying reference gene primers. The assay was immunoSEQ multiplex PCR, and TCRdb's table has in-frame clones only and misses some. That table supplies the V and J calls and clone size; D and trimming were determined from the DNA. The data contain 300,000 to 350,000 clones, approximately 83% of them singletons. Germline CDR1 MGHRA, CDR2 YSYEKL. The V gene end was trimmed by 3 bases and the J gene end by 4 bases; junction bases not matched to a gene: 7. The CDR3 consists of 15 residues. Participant age was roughly 18 to 89 years, and participants resided in roughly 25 US areas. Recovery among Cohort 3 donors was established by two negative PCRs, clearance, or symptom resolution.

Sequenced input: PBMCs or T cells enriched from blood (not recorded which). The chain combines TRBV4-1 with TRBJ1-2, with TRBD1 matching over 8 bases. The receptor's source is a man younger than 40 who had recovered from COVID-19. CDR3 protein: CASSQRQGATYGYTF. CDR3 DNA sequence: TGCGCCAGCAGCCAGCGTCAGGGGGCGACCTATGGCTACACCTTC.